What follows are 24 T cell receptor beta chains derived from one specimen sequenced in a study of shared clonotypes between healthy human individuals. Sequencing used immunoSEQ multiplex PCR; TCRdb keeps in-frame clones, though not all of them. The sample lists a few million clones, approximately 90% occurring once. Sequencing used naive CD4+ T cells sorted from blood. The subset: CD45RA+ positively selected. These receptors originate from a man aged 18 to 35 in good health.

The chain uses TRBV18 and TRBJ2-4; perhaps TRBD2 as D (6 bases). The ends were cut back, 3 bases at V and 3 bases at J, with 15 bases in the middle. Germline values: CDR1 KGHSH, CDR2 LQKENI. The CDR3 contains 16 residues. The DNA of the CDR3 is TGTGCCAGCTCACCGATGCGTAGGGGAGGCAAAAACATTCAGTACTTC. Its translation: CASSPMRRGGKNIQYF.

This chain connects TRBV18 to TRBJ1-1; 10 bases match TRBD1. The V gene end was trimmed by 3 bases and the J gene end by 2 bases; junction bases not matched to a gene: 9. This CDR3 has 17 amino acids. From germline, CDR1 is KGHSH and CDR2 LQKENI. The CDR3 nucleotides read TGTGCCAGCTCACCGCCGGGACAGGGGTCCCATAACACTGAAGCTTTCTTT. Translating it yields CASSPPGQGSHNTEAFF.

This clone is a singleton in its sample. This sequence joins TRBV11-3 and TRBJ1-1, with TRBD1 as a possible D gene (5 bases). The CDR3 covers 16 residues. CDR1 and CDR2 (germline): SGHNT, YENEEA. Trimming took off 0 bases at V and 1 base at J, with 12 bases between the two ends. CDR3 loop: CASSLDETARNTEAFF. The CDR3 bases are TGTGCCAGCAGCTTAGACGAGACAGCCCGGAACACTGAAGCTTTCTTT.

The rearrangement joins TRBV7-2 to TRBJ2-1, with 10 nucleotides matching TRBD1. There are 14 residues in the CDR3. In germline, CDR1 is SGHTA, CDR2 FQGNSA. Trimming at V came to 5 bases and at J to 3 bases, leaving 1 base not matched to a gene. The CDR3: CASSRDRGYNEQFF. DNA of the CDR3: TGTGCCAGCAGCCGGGACAGGGGCTACAATGAGCAGTTCTTC.

This chain connects TRBV5-1 to TRBJ1-2; D remains unclear. The V gene lost 0 bases and the J gene lost 1 base, with 10 bases spanning the gap. The germline gives CDR1 SGHRS, CDR2 YFSETQ. The length of the CDR3 is 15 residues. CDR3 loop: CASSLEGPYNYGYTF. CDR3 DNA sequence: TGCGCCAGCAGCTTGGAAGGTCCTTATAACTATGGCTACACCTTC.

In regard to this clone: The sample contains more than one DNA sequence encoding this CDR3. The genes are TRBV11-3 and TRBJ2-3; D unclear. Germline lookup yields CDR1 SGHNT and CDR2 YENEEA. Trimming removed 2 bases at V and 6 bases at J, with 6 bases between. This CDR3 contains 12 residues. The CDR3 DNA sequence: TGTGCCAGCAGCTTATCTTCTGATACGCAGTATTTT. This gives the protein CASSLSSDTQYF.

This rearrangement joins TRBV21-1 to TRBJ2-7; TRBD1 is the table's D call, not checked against the DNA. TRBV21-1 is a recognized pseudogene. This CDR3 is built from 16 residues. The CDR3 sequence is CASSTRQGAINYEQYF. CDR3 bases: TGTGCCAGCAGCACTAGACAGGGGGCGATAAATTACGAGCAGTACTTC.

As concerns this clone: Other DNA sequences in the same sample also yield this CDR3. The chain employs TRBV5-1 and TRBJ2-7, with 7 bases aligning to TRBD1. V trimming: 3 bases; J trimming: 0 bases; junction bases outside the gene matches: 3. Per the germline V gene, CDR1 is SGHRS and CDR2 is YFSETQ. The CDR3 is 14 amino acids. CDR3 DNA sequence: TGCGCCAGCAGCTCCGGGACAGTCTCCTACGAGCAGTACTTC. This gives the protein CASSSGTVSYEQYF. Variable domain in full (rest from reference TRBV5-1 and TRBJ2-7): KAGVTQTPRYLIKTRGQQVTLSCSPISGHRSVSWYQQTPGQGLQFLFEYFSETQRNKGNFPGRFSGRQFSNSRSEMNVSTLELGDSALYLCASSSGTVSYEQYFGPGTRLTVT.

This chain joins TRBV10-3 and TRBJ2-7, with D perhaps TRBD1 or TRBD2 (9 bases each). Germline values: CDR1 ENHRY, CDR2 SYGVKD. CDR3 size: 14 residues. Deletions cut 11 bases from V and 0 bases from J, with 17 bases between. The CDR3 protein is CAAGGTGSSYEQYF. The CDR3 region has the DNA TGTGCCGCGGGGGGGACAGGGAGCTCCTACGAGCAGTACTTC.

A few counts support this clone. The chain is built from TRBV2 and TRBJ1-5; the D gene is possibly TRBD1 (6 bases). There are 16 residues in the CDR3. Per the germline V gene, CDR1 is SNHLY and CDR2 is FYNNEI. Trimming removed 3 bases at V and 2 bases at J, with 14 bases between. The CDR3 region is CASSDPRDKGNQPQHF. The CDR3 DNA follows: TGTGCCAGCAGTGACCCTCGGGACAAGGGCAATCAGCCCCAGCATTTT.

The chain recombines TRBV7-8 with TRBJ2-7; TRBD2 matches at 9 bases. This CDR3 is built from 14 residues. V gave up 5 bases and J gave up 3 bases; unmatched junction bases: 5. CDR1 is SGHVS and CDR2 is FQNEAQ in the germline V gene. The CDR3 DNA follows: TGTGCCAGCAGCCCTAGCGGGGCAGTCTACGAGCAGTACTTC. Its protein product is CASSPSGAVYEQYF.

V gene TRBV5-1 combines with J gene TRBJ2-3; 13 bases are shared with TRBD2. After removal of 0 bases from V and 3 bases from J, the junction contained 10 bases not matched to a gene. From germline, CDR1 is SGHRS and CDR2 YFSETQ. CDR3 length: 19 residues. The CDR3 coding sequence is TGCGCCAGCAGCTTGGCCTCAGGGGGGACTAGCGGGACTACAGATACGCAGTATTTT. It specifies CASSLASGGTSGTTDTQYF.

The chain is built from TRBV28 and TRBJ1-6; 7 bases are a match to TRBD1. V shed 3 bases, J shed 15 bases, and the junction held 14 bases outside the gene matches. Germline CDR1 and CDR2: MDHEN and SYDVKM. The CDR3 covers 15 residues. The CDR3 here is CASSFPPGGDSRLHF. The CDR3 nucleotides are TGTGCCAGCAGTTTTCCCCCAGGGGGAGACTCCCGCCTCCACTTT.

The chain links TRBV7-9 to TRBJ2-6; D call uncertain. This CDR3 region has 15 residues. CDR1 is SEHNR, CDR2 FQNEAQ, per germline (reference sequence). V lost 3 bases, J lost 2 bases, and 8 bases lay in between. The CDR3, as DNA: TGTGCCAGCAGCTTTGTAGGGACTGGGGCCAACGTCCTGACTTTC. It is translated as CASSFVGTGANVLTF.

The V gene is TRBV28, the J gene TRBJ1-2; the match to TRBD1 covers 7 bases. J gave up 0 bases and V 6 bases, and 4 bases lay outside the gene matches. Per the germline V gene, CDR1 is MDHEN and CDR2 is SYDVKM. The CDR3 runs 14 residues. The DNA of the CDR3 is TGTGCCAGCAGAATCGGGACAGCTAACTATGGCTACACCTTC. Translating it yields CASRIGTANYGYTF.

The CDR3 is CSDTGGVGNQPQHF. CDR3 nucleotides: TGCAGCGATACAGGGGGCGTAGGCAATCAGCCCCAGCATTTT. This chain joins TRBV29-1 and TRBJ1-5, with 9 bases fitting TRBD1. The germline V gene has CDR1 SQVTM and CDR2 ANQGSEA. V was clipped by 7 bases and J by 2 bases; unmatched bases: 6. The CDR3 loop spans 14 amino acids.

The CDR3 protein is CASGAVGSYEQYF. For the CDR3, the DNA is TGTGCCAGCGGCGCAGTGGGTTCCTACGAGCAGTACTTC. The chain is built from TRBV6-5 and TRBJ2-7; no clear D. Germline values: CDR1 MNHEY, CDR2 SVGAGI. V dropped 8 bases and J dropped 1 base, with 12 bases sitting between them. The CDR3 loop spans 13 amino acids.

This chain links TRBV9 with TRBJ1-3; the D gene is possibly TRBD1 (5 bases). In germline, CDR1 is SGDLS, CDR2 YYNGEE. The V end was cut by 4 bases, the J end by 4 bases, with 12 bases between. This CDR3 is 14 amino acids long. CDR3 coding DNA: TGTGCCAGCAGCCCTCCCGGGGGGGGAAACACCATATATTTT. Its protein is CASSPPGGGNTIYF.

The CDR3 is CASSAGGPYNSPLHF. CDR3 DNA: TGTGCCAGCAGCGCGGGGGGGCCCTATAATTCACCCCTCCACTTT. The chain joins TRBV7-9 to TRBJ1-6; possible D gene TRBD1, 6 bases. The V gene's germline CDR1 is SEHNR and CDR2 FQNEAQ (reference sequence). This CDR3 comprises 15 residues. The V end was cut by 5 bases, the J end by 2 bases, with 10 bases between.

The chain is built from TRBV6-6 and TRBJ1-1; D is possibly TRBD1 (5 bases). Deletions cut 0 bases from V and 12 bases from J, with 11 bases between. CDR1 and CDR2 (germline): MNHNY, SVGAGI (reference sequence). CDR3 length: 12 residues. CDR3 bases: TGTGCCAGCAGTTACTCCGAGGGGTTGACTTTCTTT. Encoded protein: CASSYSEGLTFF.

Points on this clone: Other DNA variants within this sample encode the same CDR3. V and J are TRBV5-1 and TRBJ2-2; unclear D gene. V was pared by 0 bases and J by 0 bases, with 12 bases between. Germline CDR1 is SGHRS and CDR2 is YFSETQ. The CDR3 contains 17 residues. In nucleotides, the CDR3 is TGCGCCAGCAGCTTGGATTTGGGCGGAGCGAACACCGGGGAGCTGTTTTTT. It translates to CASSLDLGGANTGELFF. Drawing the rest from reference TRBV5-1 and TRBJ2-2, the complete variable domain is KAGVTQTPRYLIKTRGQQVTLSCSPISGHRSVSWYQQTPGQGLQFLFEYFSETQRNKGNFPGRFSGRQFSNSRSEMNVSTLELGDSALYLCASSLDLGGANTGELFFGEGSRLTVL.

V gene TRBV7-9 combines with J gene TRBJ2-2; D unresolved. The CDR3 totals 16 residues. V was clipped by 10 bases and J by 0 bases, with 18 bases between them. In germline, CDR1 is SEHNR, CDR2 FQNEAQ (reference sequence). CDR3 nucleotide sequence: TGTGCCATAGGCGCCAGTAGGTTCGCGAACACCGGGGAGCTGTTTTTT. This gives the protein CAIGASRFANTGELFF.

The chain couples TRBV18 to TRBJ2-3; no reliable D call. The CDR3 length is 15 residues. From germline, CDR1 is KGHSH and CDR2 LQKENI. V lost 10 bases and J 3 bases, leaving 20 bases between the germline ends. The CDR3 DNA reads as TGTGCCACCCCACCAAAAGTGGATGGGACAGATACGCAGTATTTT. Residues: CATPPKVDGTDTQYF.

The V and J genes are TRBV25-1 and TRBJ2-3, with 11 bases aligning to TRBD2. The CDR3 spans 15 residues. Per the germline V gene, CDR1 is MGHDK and CDR2 is SYGVNS. V trimming: 0 bases; J trimming: 5 bases; junction bases outside the gene matches: 1. The CDR3 spells CASSEYSGREDTQYF. The CDR3 region has the DNA TGTGCCAGCAGTGAATATAGCGGGAGGGAAGATACGCAGTATTTT.